These 12 T cell receptor beta chains were sequenced from one sample in a study of regulatory T cells in long-lasting Graves disease. Sequencing libraries for TCR beta were prepared with iRepertoire HTBI primers and Arm-PCR of CDR3 regions. TCRdb reprocessed the multiplex PCR reads with MiXCR, giving one entry per CDR3 protein. The table records 300,000 to 450,000 distinct CDR3 sequences, around 15% of them present only once. Time point noted: newly diagnosed GD, antithyroid drugs for less than 3 months. There was RNA extracted from PBMCs, and the TCR library was made from it. This specimen consisted of peripheral blood mononuclear cells (PBMCs), obtained at new diagnosis, from a patient treated with antithyroid drugs. The receptors derive from a female donor with Graves disease.

As concerns this clonotype: This may be a read error: a much more frequent sequence differs by one nucleotide. The V and J genes are TRBV28 and TRBJ1-1, with a tentative D call TRBD1 (5 bases). Trimming left V 7 bases short and J 3 bases short, with 18 bases between. The CDR3 is made up of 15 amino acids. Looked up from germline, CDR1 is MDHEN and CDR2 is SYDVKM. CDR3 nucleotides: TGTGCCAGCACCGAAGTCTTCCGGGGCGACACTGAAGCTTTCTTT. Protein sequence: CASTEVFRGDTEAFF. The full variable domain, its missing parts supplied by reference TRBV28 and TRBJ1-1, is DVKVTQSSRYLVKRTGEKVFLECVQDMDHENMFWYRQDPGLGLRLIYFSYDVKMKEKGDIPEGYSVSREKKERFSLILESASTNQTSMYLCASTEVFRGDTEAFFGQGTRLTVV.

A few counts support this clonotype. This sequence joins TRBV9 and TRBJ2-3, with D tentatively TRBD1 (6 bases). Germline CDR1 reads SGDLS; CDR2 reads YYNGEE. This CDR3 has 16 residues. With 6 bases removed from V and 6 bases from J, the gap between germline ends came to 23 bases. The CDR3 loop reads CASNRNRAGGIDTQYF. In DNA, the CDR3 is TGTGCCAGCAATAGAAACAGGGCCGGCGGTATTGATACGCAGTATTTT.

This clonotype showed up many times. The chain combines TRBV11-2 with TRBJ1-4; D is undetermined. The CDR3 covers 17 residues. V lost 4 bases and J lost 8, with 23 bases in between. Germline V gene lookup returns CDR1 SGHAT and CDR2 FQNNGV. CDR3 loop: CASSSPLRKKVAEKLFF. CDR3 DNA sequence: TGTGCCAGCAGCTCACCTCTCAGAAAAAAGGTGGCGGAAAAACTGTTTTTT.

The table lists this clonotype with many counts. Germline is not matched at one junction end, which may reflect a read error. CDR3 residues: CASSLHSGKAVF. The DNA for the CDR3 is TGTGCCAGCAGCTTGCATTCTGGGAAAGCGGTATTT. The chain employs TRBV5-6 and TRBJ2-3; D possibly corresponds to TRBD2 (5 bases). Germline loops: CDR1 SGHDT, CDR2 YYEEEE. CDR3 length: 12 residues.

In its sample, this clonotype was seen a few times. A much larger clone is a single base away; this may be a read error. The rearrangement joins TRBV11-1 to TRBJ1-2; 8 positions match TRBD1. The V and J ends lost 5 bases and 4 bases, in that order; junction bases with no gene match: 18. Germline V gene data show CDR1 as SGHAT and CDR2 as FQDESV (reference sequence). CDR3 length: 18 residues. The CDR3 reads CASSSRFRDRKLSYGYTF. In DNA form, the CDR3 reads TGTGCCAGCAGCAGCCGATTCCGGGACAGGAAACTAAGCTATGGCTACACCTTC.

At least ten counts were recorded for this clonotype. The chain links TRBV4-2 to TRBJ2-7; weak D call: TRBD1 (5 bases). Germline V gene data show CDR1 as LGHNA and CDR2 as YNFKEQ. CDR3 length: 14 residues. Trimming took off 0 bases at V and 2 bases at J, with 8 bases between the two ends. CDR3 sequence (DNA): TGTGCCAGCAGCCAAGATAAGGGGCCCTACGAGCAGTACTTC. This sequence encodes CASSQDKGPYEQYF.

This clonotype was observed many times. This chain connects TRBV11-2 to TRBJ1-1, with D maybe TRBD1 (6 bases). Germline V gene data show CDR1 as SGHAT and CDR2 as FQNNGV. The V and J ends lost 5 bases and 2 bases respectively, with 12 bases between them. This CDR3 has 14 amino acids. CDR3 nucleotide sequence: TGTGCCAGCAGCCCAGGGACACATAACACTGAAGCTTTCTTT. It is translated as CASSPGTHNTEAFF. Variable domain in full (rest from reference TRBV11-2 and TRBJ1-1): EAGVAQSPRYKIIEKRQSVAFWCNPISGHATLYWYQQILGQGPKLLIQFQNNGVVDDSQLPKDRFSAERLKGVDSTLKIQPAKLEDSAVYLCASSPGTHNTEAFFGQGTRLTVV.

The J gene is TRBJ1-6, the V gene TRBV7-2; D not certain. Germline V lookup: CDR1 SGHTA, CDR2 FQGNSA. This CDR3 is 14 amino acids long. Trimming removed 5 bases at V and 11 bases at J, with 16 bases between. In DNA, the CDR3 is TGTGCCAGCAGCCTCGACCGGGCGCCTACACCCCTCCACTTT. Encoded protein: CASSLDRAPTPLHF.

The gene calls are TRBV2 and TRBJ1-2; D not certain. CDR1 and CDR2 from the germline V gene are SNHLY and FYNNEI. The CDR3 consists of 13 residues. The V end lost 5 bases, the J end lost 7 bases, and 14 bases lay between the germline ends. In DNA form, the CDR3 reads TGTGCCAGCAGTCCCACCCAGGTTTCTGGCTACACCTTC. It specifies CASSPTQVSGYTF.

This clonotype was detected ten times or more. V usage is TRBV6-2 or TRBV6-3 and J usage is TRBJ2-3; 13 bases line up with TRBD2. Looked up from germline, CDR1 is MNHEY and CDR2 is SVGEGT. The CDR3 is made up of 18 amino acids. J gave up 2 bases and V 4 bases, and 9 bases lay outside the gene matches. The CDR3 protein is CASSFSPGTSGDTDTQYF. The CDR3 DNA is TGTGCCAGCAGTTTCAGCCCCGGGACTAGCGGGGACACAGATACGCAGTATTTT.

V and J are TRBV19 and TRBJ1-2, with TRBD1 matching 7 bases. The CDR3 is made up of 15 amino acids. J gave up 7 bases and V 2 bases, and 10 bases lay outside the gene matches. CDR1 is LNHDA, CDR2 SQIVND, per germline (reference sequence). This chain's CDR3 is CASSIFGGDSRGYTF. CDR3 nucleotides: TGTGCCAGTAGTATATTCGGGGGGGACAGCCGTGGCTACACCTTC. The whole variable domain, filled in from reference TRBV19 and TRBJ1-2, reads DGGITQSPKYLFRKEGQNVTLSCEQNLNHDAMYWYRQDPGQGLRLIYYSQIVNDFQKGDIAEGYSVSREKKESFPLTVTSAQKNPTAFYLCASSIFGGDSRGYTFGSGTRLTVV.

This clonotype showed up many times. This chain uses TRBV5-6 with TRBJ2-7; 8 nucleotides line up with TRBD1. The CDR3 spans 16 residues. Germline V gene sequence: CDR1 SGHDT, CDR2 YYEEEE. V lost 3 bases, J lost 7 bases, and 15 bases stayed unmatched. CDR3 nucleotide sequence: TGTGCCAGCAGCTCTACCGGGACAGGACCCTTCTTGGAGCAGTACTTC. Translation gives CASSSTGTGPFLEQYF.